This TCR beta chain comes out of a study of graft-versus-host responses after intestinal transplantation. The overall study: Isolated intestinal, liver-intestinal, or multivisceral transplants had been given to the recipients. Anti-thymocyte globulin was used for induction in all recipients, who then took tacrolimus and steroids for roughly 3 years. Study observations and caveats: In patients with graft-donor T cell macrochimerism, allograft graft-versus-host to host-versus-graft clonal ratios were high. GvH clones occurred in recipient marrow; some first appeared in ileum or blood.

The protocol was immunoSEQ multiplex PCR, while the TCRdb copy is restricted to in-frame clones and leaves out a portion. The sample carries 95,000 to 100,000 clones, 86% recorded once. The CDR3 length is 14 residues. V gave up 4 bases and J gave up 4 bases; unmatched junction bases: 3. Germline V gene data show CDR1 as LNHDA and CDR2 as SQIVND (reference sequence). This clone was counted once. Its antigen is unidentified. This sequence joins TRBV19 and TRBJ2-2; 7 bases are a match to TRBD1. This material consisted of PBMCs, taken 255 days after intestinal transplant. The TCR was taken from a human patient who received an intestinal transplant, so some T cells may come from the graft donor. CDR3 nucleotides: TGTGCCAGTAGTACGACAGGGACCACCGGGGAGCTGTTTTTT. Translated, it gives CASSTTGTTGELFF. The variable domain in full, with the rest retrieved from reference TRBV19 and TRBJ2-2, is DGGITQSPKYLFRKEGQNVTLSCEQNLNHDAMYWYRQDPGQGLRLIYYSQIVNDFQKGDIAEGYSVSREKKESFPLTVTSAQKNPTAFYLCASSTTGTTGELFFGEGSRLTVL.